The clone carrying this T cell receptor beta chain was picked up one time. The antigen remains undetermined. The sample originates from a study of immune evolution from preneoplasia to lung adenocarcinoma. Study at large: HLA loss of heterozygosity: about 7% AIS, about 15% MIA, approximately 31% ADC, none AAH.

Between the trimmed V and J ends, which lost 2 bases and 8 bases, there was a span of 11 bases. The CDR3 covers 13 residues. CDR1 is SSHAT and CDR2 is FNYEAQ in the germline V gene (reference sequence). The protocol was immunoSEQ multiplex PCR, while the TCRdb copy is restricted to in-frame clones and leaves out a portion. Among about 4,900 clones listed, roughly four fifths were seen once. Findings and caveats of the study: T cell clonality was higher in KRAS-mutant than EGFR-mutant or wild-type nodules. Clonality was highest in normal lung, lower in later-stage lesions apparently. From normal lung to invasive adenocarcinoma, top clone frequencies appeared to decrease.

This clonotype originated in a person aged 60-79 years with lung adenocarcinoma. The chain has TRBV7-7 and TRBJ2-3, with D possibly matching TRBD2 (5 bases). Specimen: FFPE minimally invasive lung adenocarcinoma tissue. CDR3 sequence (DNA): TGTGCCAGCAGCTTACTCCCCGAGGGTACGCAGTATTTT. Translated: CASSLLPEGTQYF.